One TCR beta chain is described in this entry. In this sample, this clonotype turned up many times. No cognate antigen has been identified for it. No base qualities exist here, and no much larger clone lies one base off it. CDR1 LNHDA and CDR2 SQIVND are derived from the germline V gene (reference sequence). The CDR3 holds 12 amino acids from the cysteine to the phenylalanine. Solely the CDR3 DNA is kept, with 36 bases framed from the first base. The V end loses 4 bases and the J end loses 8 bases, and a stretch of 8 bases separates them. The data are from a study of Graves' ophthalmopathy and Graves' hyperthyroidism (dated by TCRdb to 2017 to 2018). Context from the whole study: Hyperthyroidism was considered stable if no progression to ophthalmopathy occurred within 18 months of follow-up. Once sampling was done, hyperthyroidism patients were given methimazole at a starting dose of 30 mg daily, while ophthalmopathy patients were given high-dose intravenous methylprednisolone. A discovery set of 90 to 100 patients (43 ophthalmopathy, about 59 stable hyperthyroidism) was enrolled to explore V-J signatures distinguishing ophthalmopathy from hyperthyroidism. T-cell repertoires of thyroid tissue and blood were compared in six or seven hyperthyroidism patients. The study used signatures of the TCR beta repertoire to tell Graves' ophthalmopathy apart from Graves' hyperthyroidism and to predict which patients would progress to ophthalmopathy. The independent validation cohort included 18 to 20 hyperthyroidism patients plus 17 patients who later progressed from hyperthyroidism to ophthalmopathy. In total, 120 to 150 blood samples were TCR-sequenced: 40 to 45 ophthalmopathy, under 80 hyperthyroidism and about 17 hyperthyroidism-to-ophthalmopathy patients.

Findings and caveats that apply to the study as a whole: Ophthalmopathy was separated from stable hyperthyroidism by the 13-signature model with roughly 88% sensitivity and roughly 83% specificity in cross-validation and with 80%/75% in the test set. Among expanded thyroid clonotypes with frequency above 0.001, most also showed up in blood, which suggests that blood repertoires may reflect the thyroid immune response. No statistical method was used to set the sample size in advance, and the investigators knew which group each participant was assigned to. In validation, the model predicted ophthalmopathy progression with roughly 68% sensitivity and 72.22% specificity; fewer than 15 predicted patients were CT-confirmed with GO in a median of roughly 6.8 months.

TCR beta CDR3 regions were amplified from RNA transcripts for repertoire sequencing. The first round was an RT-PCR using HTBI primers with the Qiagen OneStep RT-PCR kit, and this first round was followed by a second-round multiplex PCR, then size selection and purification. The libraries underwent paired-end sequencing with 100 bp reads on an Illumina HiSeq2000. The paper's data handling went like this. SOAPnuke was used for read processing, and reads with adapters, uncalled bases, a mean Phred below 15, or no exact constant-primer or identifier match were discarded. High-quality paired reads were merged with COPE v1.2.5. Clonotypes were defined as unique nucleotide sequences and were aligned to IMGT TRB V, D and J references using MiTCR v1.1. Analysis was restricted to V-J combinations with a frequency above 0.0001, which covered about 99% of repertoires. A TCR clonal expansion and chaos score per V-J combination was defined as the ratio of F50 clonal expansion to chaos observed in the TCRdist matrix. Features were reduced by Welch's t-statistics and random forest to approximately 13 V-J combinations, which fed a naive Bayes classifier. Thyroid-blood repertoire similarity was quantified with the Morisita-Horn index. TCRdb's own reprocessing of the public reads used fastp at Q25 and MiXCR and kept productive beta chains. Each entry is one CDR3 protein sequence, shown with its most common DNA and genes. The V and J calls reflect TCRdb's pipeline rather than the authors' work. For this sample there are over a million distinct CDR3 sequences; 36% appear just once. The ten largest clones take up around 10% of the sample.

Hyperthyroidism patients were newly diagnosed, with disease duration under 2 months, and aged 18 to 65 years. Patients were excluded if they had other autoimmune diseases, uncontrolled infections, pregnancy or lactation. Diagnosis was based on clinical symptoms, serum thyroxine, TRAb, thyroid ultrasound and orbital computed tomography. Total RNA was extracted using Trizol reagent, and RNA quality was checked on an Agilent 2100 Bioanalyzer. Sequencing was carried out using peripheral blood or thyroid tissue (not recorded which). The chain is encoded by TRBV19 joined to TRBJ1-4; confidence is insufficient to name the D gene. The clonotype comes from an adult man with Graves' hyperthyroidism. The CDR3 region: CASSKVREKLFF. DNA sequence: TGTGCCAGTAGTAAAGTACGGGAAAAACTGTTTTTT.